This TCR beta chain was obtained from a study of monozygotic twins with cystic fibrosis. CDR3 length: 14 amino acids. Germline V gene lookup returns CDR1 SGHTA and CDR2 FQGTGA. Trimming took 2 bases from V and 6 from J; bases not matched to a gene: 3. Clones were sequenced by immunoSEQ multiplex PCR, and TCRdb holds only the in-frame ones, with some missing. The sample has tens of thousands of clones, about 92% seen once; the top ten hold approximately 0.9%. The V and J genes are TRBV7-3 and TRBJ2-2; the match to TRBD1 covers 7 bases. Sequences were obtained from blood. The origin of this receptor is a girl aged 2-10 years with cystic fibrosis. As DNA, the CDR3 is TGTGCCAGCAGCTTACACAGGGGCCCCGGGGAGCTGTTTTTT. Translated, it gives CASSLHRGPGELFF.